The rows below give T cell receptor beta chains drawn from one sample of a study of blood T cell repertoires in COVID-19. Sequencing used immunoSEQ multiplex PCR; TCRdb keeps in-frame clones, though not all of them. The sample includes about 220,000 clones, 82% of them seen just once. The sequencing sample was made of PBMCs or T cells enriched from blood (not recorded which). These receptors came from a woman aged 60-70 years who had recovered from COVID-19. Each CDR3 is given with its conserved first and last residue. A D gene is named only where the DNA matches it firmly. Size tells how often a clone was seen (once, few, many) or the class of an expanded clone, and some rows leave it out.

V: TRBV14; length: 14; J: TRBJ1-1; size: .; D: TRBD1; CDR3: CASSQDNRGREAFF; DNA: TGTGCCAGCAGCCAAGATAACAGGGGGCGCGAGGCTTTCTTT
V: TRBV7-3; length: 15; J: TRBJ2-3; size: few; D: .; CDR3: CASSFRPRGTDTQYF; DNA: TGTGCCAGCAGCTTCCGCCCCCGGGGCACAGATACGCAGTATTTT
V: TRBV2; length: 15; J: TRBJ1-2; size: .; D: .; CDR3: CASSEFVQGSSGYTF; DNA: TGTGCCAGCAGTGAATTTGTCCAGGGGAGTAGTGGCTACACCTTC
V: TRBV19; length: 14; J: TRBJ1-1; size: .; D: .; CDR3: CASSFPVYPTEAFF; DNA: TGTGCCAGTAGTTTCCCGGTTTACCCTACTGAAGCTTTCTTT
V: TRBV7-2; length: 13; J: TRBJ1-1; size: .; D: .; CDR3: CASSLVGITEAFF; DNA: TGTGCCAGCAGCTTAGTCGGGATCACTGAAGCTTTCTTT
V: TRBV6-5; length: 15; J: TRBJ1-2; size: .; D: TRBD1; CDR3: CASSTQTGGAYGYTF; DNA: TGTGCCAGCAGTACCCAAACAGGGGGCGCATATGGCTACACCTTC
V: TRBV29-1; length: 14; J: TRBJ1-3; size: .; D: .; CDR3: CSVLEHASGNTIYF; DNA: TGCAGCGTTCTGGAGCACGCCTCTGGAAACACCATATATTTT
V: TRBV19; length: 13; J: TRBJ2-3; size: .; D: .; CDR3: CASSMGRADTQYF; DNA: TGTGCCAGTAGTATGGGTCGGGCAGATACGCAGTATTTT
V: TRBV11-3; length: 12; J: TRBJ2-2; size: .; D: .; CDR3: CASSPRTGELFF; DNA: TGTGCCAGCAGCCCGCGCACCGGGGAGCTGTTTTTT
V: TRBV6-5; length: 15; J: TRBJ1-5; size: .; D: .; CDR3: CASSPSNSYNQPQHF; DNA: TGTGCCAGCAGCCCATCCAACAGCTACAATCAGCCCCAGCATTTT
V: TRBV9; length: 16; J: TRBJ1-1; size: .; D: .; CDR3: CASSVSIEGYNTEAFF; DNA: TGTGCCAGCAGCGTTAGTATCGAGGGTTACAACACTGAAGCTTTCTTT
V: TRBV6-5; length: 16; J: TRBJ2-1; size: .; D: TRBD2; CDR3: CASSYSRAGGPNEQFF; DNA: TGTGCCAGCAGTTACTCGAGAGCGGGAGGGCCCAATGAGCAGTTCTTC
V: TRBV18; length: 14; J: TRBJ1-5; size: .; D: .; CDR3: CASSPDSSNQPQHF; DNA: TGTGCCAGCTCACCAGACAGCTCCAATCAGCCCCAGCATTTT
V: TRBV3-1/TRBV3-2; length: 14; J: TRBJ1-5; size: once; D: TRBD1; CDR3: CASSQGQGFQPQHF; DNA: TGTGCCAGCAGCCAGGGACAGGGCTTTCAGCCCCAGCATTTT
V: TRBV2; length: 16; J: TRBJ1-3; size: .; D: .; CDR3: CASRRTRQASGNTIYF; DNA: TGTGCCAGCAGGAGAACTCGACAGGCCTCTGGAAACACCATATATTTT
V: TRBV4-1; length: 15; J: TRBJ2-7; size: .; D: TRBD2; CDR3: CASSQGTGGPYEQYF; DNA: TGCGCCAGCAGCCAAGGGACGGGAGGGCCCTACGAGCAGTACTTC
V: TRBV15; length: 12; J: TRBJ1-2; size: .; D: .; CDR3: CTTSSNIHGYTF; DNA: TGTACCACCAGTTCGAACATTCATGGCTACACCTTC
V: TRBV5-5; length: 15; J: TRBJ2-3; size: .; D: TRBD1; CDR3: CASSFRDRYTDTQYF; DNA: TGTGCCAGCAGCTTCCGGGACAGATACACAGATACGCAGTATTTT
V: TRBV29-1; length: 13; J: TRBJ2-1; size: .; D: .; CDR3: CSVERGRGDEQFF; DNA: TGCAGCGTTGAGCGAGGCAGGGGGGATGAGCAGTTCTTC
V: TRBV19; length: 15; J: TRBJ1-5; size: .; D: .; CDR3: CASSSLGTTEGPQHF; DNA: TGTGCCAGTAGTAGCCTCGGGACTACCGAGGGGCCCCAGCATTTT
V: TRBV7-9; length: 15; J: TRBJ2-3; size: .; D: TRBD2; CDR3: CASSLISGRLDTQYF; DNA: TGTGCCAGCAGCTTAATTAGCGGGAGATTAGATACGCAGTATTTT
V: TRBV19; length: 16; J: TRBJ2-1; size: .; D: TRBD2; CDR3: CASTYRTSGGTNEQFF; DNA: TGTGCCAGTACCTACCGGACTAGCGGGGGGACGAATGAGCAGTTCTTC
V: TRBV7-3; length: 16; J: TRBJ2-7; size: few; D: .; CDR3: CASSPDGSSRVYEQYF; DNA: TGTGCCAGCAGCCCTGATGGAAGCTCCCGGGTCTACGAGCAGTACTTC
V: TRBV4-2; length: 15; J: TRBJ2-5; size: .; D: .; CDR3: CASSQEWGPIETQYF; DNA: TGTGCCAGCAGCCAAGAGTGGGGCCCTATTGAGACCCAGTACTTC
V: TRBV4-1; length: 18; J: TRBJ2-1; size: .; D: TRBD2; CDR3: CASSPVVVGGRAGDEQFF; DNA: TGCGCCAGCAGCCCAGTAGTCGTTGGCGGGAGGGCGGGGGATGAGCAGTTCTTC
V: TRBV25-1; length: 16; J: TRBJ1-6; size: .; D: TRBD1; CDR3: CASSDAGTGYGSPLHF; DNA: TGTGCCAGCAGTGATGCCGGGACAGGGTACGGTTCACCCCTCCACTTT
V: TRBV7-9; length: 12; J: TRBJ2-1; size: .; D: .; CDR3: CASSLRANEQFF; DNA: TGTGCCAGCAGCTTAAGAGCCAATGAGCAGTTCTTC
V: TRBV19; length: 16; J: TRBJ1-5; size: .; D: .; CDR3: CASSITPRRGGQPQHF; DNA: TGTGCCAGTAGTATTACCCCAAGGAGGGGAGGTCAGCCCCAGCATTTT
V: TRBV5-1; length: 17; J: TRBJ2-1; size: once; D: TRBD2; CDR3: CASSLLTAGSSYNEQFF; DNA: TGCGCCAGCAGCTTGTTGACAGCGGGGAGCTCCTACAATGAGCAGTTCTTC
V: TRBV11-2; length: 15; J: TRBJ2-7; size: once; D: TRBD1; CDR3: CASSKGQASSYEQYF; DNA: TGTGCCAGCAGCAAGGGACAGGCAAGCTCCTACGAGCAGTACTTC
V: TRBV18; length: 14; J: TRBJ2-1; size: .; D: .; CDR3: CASSPPGVPNEQFF; DNA: TGTGCCAGCTCACCACCAGGGGTTCCCAATGAGCAGTTCTTC
V: TRBV10-3; length: 14; J: TRBJ2-7; size: .; D: TRBD1; CDR3: CAISGDRATYEQYF; DNA: TGTGCCATCAGTGGGGACAGGGCAACCTACGAGCAGTACTTC
V: TRBV11-2; length: 15; J: TRBJ2-2; size: .; D: TRBD1; CDR3: CASSRRQGGNGELFF; DNA: TGTGCCAGCAGCAGGAGACAGGGGGGTAACGGGGAGCTGTTTTTT
V: TRBV7-9; length: 13; J: TRBJ1-5; size: .; D: .; CDR3: CASSGPTVQPQHF; DNA: TGTGCCAGCAGCGGACCGACAGTTCAGCCCCAGCATTTT
V: TRBV2; length: 12; J: TRBJ1-3; size: .; D: .; CDR3: CASGEQGDTIYF; DNA: TGTGCCAGCGGAGAACAGGGAGACACCATATATTTT
V: TRBV4-2; length: 14; J: TRBJ1-2; size: .; D: TRBD1; CDR3: CASSPGQENYGYTF; DNA: TGTGCCAGCAGCCCCGGACAGGAGAACTATGGCTACACCTTC
V: TRBV29-1; length: 14; J: TRBJ2-5; size: .; D: .; CDR3: CSVEVMRGQETQYF; DNA: TGCAGCGTTGAAGTCATGAGGGGGCAAGAGACCCAGTACTTC
V: TRBV5-1; length: 16; J: TRBJ2-3; size: .; D: TRBD2; CDR3: CASSLALAVRTDTQYF; DNA: TGCGCCAGCAGCTTGGCACTAGCGGTACGAACAGATACGCAGTATTTT
V: TRBV5-1; length: 17; J: TRBJ1-4; size: .; D: .; CDR3: CASSLGAGRSTNEKLFF; DNA: TGCGCCAGCAGCTTGGGGGCAGGCAGATCAACTAATGAAAAACTGTTTTTT
V: TRBV5-1; length: 16; J: TRBJ2-3; size: .; D: .; CDR3: CASSLMGRPSTDTQYF; DNA: TGCGCCAGCAGCTTGATGGGGCGTCCTAGCACAGATACGCAGTATTTT
V: TRBV29-1; length: 15; J: TRBJ1-1; size: .; D: .; CDR3: CSVEPGGLMNTEAFF; DNA: TGCAGCGTTGAACCCGGGGGTCTTATGAACACTGAAGCTTTCTTT
V: TRBV7-9; length: 17; J: TRBJ2-7; size: .; D: .; CDR3: CASSLHRGNDRPYEQYF; DNA: TGTGCCAGCAGCTTGCATCGGGGCAATGACAGGCCCTACGAGCAGTACTTC
V: TRBV28; length: 17; J: TRBJ1-1; size: .; D: TRBD1; CDR3: CASSAPRSGRQGARAFF; DNA: TGTGCCAGCAGTGCCCCCCGGTCAGGGCGTCAGGGGGCTCGAGCTTTCTTT
V: TRBV19; length: 14; J: TRBJ1-1; size: .; D: .; CDR3: CASSLSLRNTEAFF; DNA: TGTGCCAGTAGTTTATCTCTGAGAAACACTGAAGCTTTCTTT
V: TRBV3-1/TRBV3-2; length: 14; J: TRBJ2-7; size: .; D: .; CDR3: CASSQDQGLDEQYF; DNA: TGTGCCAGCAGCCAAGATCAGGGACTCGACGAGCAGTACTTC
V: TRBV7-3; length: 16; J: TRBJ2-2; size: once; D: TRBD1; CDR3: CASSLLGQEDTGELFF; DNA: TGTGCCAGCAGCTTATTGGGACAGGAGGACACCGGGGAGCTGTTTTTT
V: TRBV10-1; length: 15; J: TRBJ2-1; size: once; D: TRBD2; CDR3: CASSTTGLAFGEQFF; DNA: TGCGCCAGCAGTACGACGGGACTAGCGTTCGGTGAGCAGTTCTTC
V: TRBV12-3/TRBV12-4; length: 12; J: TRBJ2-3; size: .; D: .; CDR3: CASSYATYTQYF; DNA: TGTGCCAGCTCTTACGCGACTTATACGCAGTATTTT
V: TRBV6-2/TRBV6-3; length: 14; J: TRBJ2-7; size: .; D: .; CDR3: CASSPRRGLYEQYF; DNA: TGTGCCAGCAGCCCCCGGAGGGGCCTCTACGAGCAGTACTTC
V: TRBV18; length: 19; J: TRBJ1-4; size: .; D: TRBD1; CDR3: CASSRSGTGEMATNEKLFF; DNA: TGTGCCAGCTCACGATCCGGGACAGGGGAGATGGCAACTAATGAAAAACTGTTTTTT
V: TRBV19; length: 18; J: TRBJ1-1; size: .; D: TRBD1; CDR3: CASSSDRGLIGVATEAFF; DNA: TGTGCCAGTAGTTCCGACAGGGGACTAATAGGAGTGGCCACTGAAGCTTTCTTT
V: TRBV18; length: 15; J: TRBJ1-1; size: .; D: TRBD1; CDR3: CASSPRDRGNTEAFF; DNA: TGTGCCAGCTCACCACGGGACAGAGGAAACACTGAAGCTTTCTTT
V: TRBV15; length: 16; J: TRBJ2-1; size: .; D: TRBD2; CDR3: CATSPGVSGAPNEQFF; DNA: TGTGCCACCAGCCCAGGAGTGAGCGGGGCCCCCAATGAGCAGTTCTTC
V: TRBV6-5; length: 14; J: TRBJ1-1; size: once; D: TRBD1; CDR3: CASSEGQGIAEAFF; DNA: TGTGCCAGCAGCGAGGGACAGGGGATCGCTGAAGCTTTCTTT
V: TRBV5-1; length: 15; J: TRBJ1-3; size: .; D: TRBD1; CDR3: CASSLGTGAGNTIYF; DNA: TGCGCCAGCAGCCTCGGGACAGGGGCAGGAAACACCATATATTTT
V: TRBV3-1/TRBV3-2; length: 19; J: TRBJ1-1; size: .; D: .; CDR3: CASSQANIWTPGGNTEAFF; DNA: TGTGCCAGCAGCCAAGCGAATATTTGGACTCCTGGAGGGAACACTGAAGCTTTCTTT
V: TRBV6-2/TRBV6-3; length: 15; J: TRBJ1-5; size: .; D: .; CDR3: CASSQNRAGVQPQHF; DNA: TGTGCCAGCAGCCAAAACAGGGCAGGCGTTCAGCCCCAGCATTTT
V: TRBV27; length: 14; J: TRBJ2-7; size: .; D: TRBD2; CDR3: CASSRLAGGEEQYF; DNA: TGTGCCAGCAGCCGACTAGCGGGGGGTGAAGAGCAGTACTTC
V: TRBV5-1; length: 16; J: TRBJ1-3; size: .; D: TRBD1; CDR3: CASTDNRGLSGNTIYF; DNA: TGCGCCAGCACTGACAACAGGGGACTCTCTGGAAACACCATATATTTT